The 11 T cell receptor beta chains given below trace back to one sample, sequenced in a study of shared clonotypes between healthy human individuals. The data were produced by immunoSEQ multiplex PCR, yet TCRdb's version contains in-frame clones alone and is incomplete. The data contain approximately 2,300,000 clones, around 92% of them singletons. Sequenced material: naive CD4+ T cells from PBMCs. The subset was: CD45RA+ positively selected. These TCRs come from a man in his late teens or twenties in good health. Some clones in this sample may be carry-over from other donors' samples.

The chain uses TRBV25-1 and TRBJ1-4; D not resolved. V shed 0 bases and J shed 11 bases, with 16 bases lying between them. This CDR3 spans 15 amino acids. The germline CDR1 and CDR2 sequences are MGHDK and SYGVNS. CDR3 amino acids: CASSEYSGVSRKLFF. DNA for the CDR3: TGTGCCAGCAGTGAATATAGCGGAGTAAGTCGGAAACTGTTTTTT.

J is TRBJ2-2 and V is TRBV5-6, with 8 bases that match TRBD1. V gave up 1 base and J gave up 8 bases; unmatched junction bases: 19. The CDR3 runs 19 residues. Germline V CDR1 and CDR2: SGHDT, YYEEEE. The CDR3 DNA reads TGTGCCAGCAGCTTGTTTCGCGGGCTTAGGGGACAGGACCGAGGGGAGCTGTTTTTT. It specifies CASSLFRGLRGQDRGELFF.

The V call is TRBV2, the J call TRBJ1-2; D possibly corresponds to TRBD1 (5 bases). Looked up from germline, CDR1 is SNHLY and CDR2 is FYNNEI. Trimming cost V 4 bases and J 7 bases, with 19 bases left between them. The CDR3 spans 15 residues. CDR3 sequence: CASSAEAGWNSGYTF. The CDR3 DNA sequence: TGTGCCAGCAGTGCGGAGGCAGGGTGGAATTCTGGCTACACCTTC.

The rearrangement uses TRBV19 and TRBJ2-2; 8 bases are shared with TRBD1. The CDR3 runs 14 residues. The ends lost 5 bases at V and 5 bases at J; junction bases unmatched: 4. Germline V gene data show CDR1 as LNHDA and CDR2 as SQIVND (reference sequence). Here the CDR3 reads CASSADRGTGELFF. CDR3 in DNA: TGTGCCAGTAGTGCTGACAGGGGAACCGGGGAGCTGTTTTTT.

V usage is TRBV5-1 and J usage is TRBJ2-2; 7 bases are a match to TRBD1. Germline assignment: CDR1 SGHRS and CDR2 YFSETQ. CDR3 length equals 15 residues. Germline trimming cut 2 bases from V and 3 bases from J; bases unmatched to any gene: 4. In DNA form, the CDR3 reads TGCGCCAGCAGCTTAAACAGGGGTGACACCGGGGAGCTGTTTTTT. It is translated as CASSLNRGDTGELFF.

This sequence joins TRBV28 and TRBJ2-7; D possibly corresponds to TRBD2 (5 bases). Germline CDR1 reads MDHEN; CDR2 reads SYDVKM. This CDR3 is 13 amino acids long. V was clipped by 8 bases and J by 2 bases, with 13 bases between them. Here the CDR3 DNA reads TGTGCCAGCCTTGGAGGTTCGACCTACGAGCAGTACTTC. Protein product: CASLGGSTYEQYF.

As concerns this clone: The same CDR3 arises from other DNA sequences in this sample as well. The chain joins TRBV6-1 to TRBJ1-4; 8 bases match TRBD1. The CDR3 has 15 amino acids. Germline V gene sequence: CDR1 MNHNS, CDR2 SASEGT. The junction had 6 bases not matched to a gene; V was cut back by 6 bases and J by 3 bases. CDR3 loop: CASSDLTGANEKLFF. The CDR3 DNA reads TGTGCCAGCAGCGACCTGACAGGGGCTAATGAAAAACTGTTTTTT.

The chain employs TRBV27 and TRBJ1-2; D unclear. Germline loops: CDR1 MNHEY, CDR2 SMNVEV (reference sequence). There are 18 residues in the CDR3. V lost 4 bases to trimming and J lost 2 bases, with 23 bases between them. The CDR3, as DNA: TGTGCCAGCAGTTCAACTCATCTTCCTAGGACCGCCAACTATGGCTACACCTTC. Protein sequence: CASSSTHLPRTANYGYTF.

V usage is TRBV6-1 and J usage is TRBJ2-7; D may correspond to TRBD1 or TRBD2 (5 bases each). This CDR3 comprises 12 residues. V lost 5 bases to trimming and J lost 4 bases, with 9 bases between them. CDR1 MNHNS and CDR2 SASEGT come from the germline V gene. This chain's CDR3 is CASSWDGYEQYF. In DNA, the CDR3 is TGTGCCAGCAGTTGGGACGGTTACGAGCAGTACTTC.

Only one count was recorded for this clone. V gene TRBV19 combines with J gene TRBJ2-7; D gene unclear. This CDR3 is built from 16 residues. Deletions cut 6 bases from V and 2 bases from J, with 20 bases between. The germline CDR1 and CDR2 sequences are LNHDA and SQIVND (reference sequence). CDR3: CASSTIAVSDPYEQYF. In nucleotides, the CDR3 is TGTGCCAGTAGCACCATAGCCGTGAGTGATCCCTACGAGCAGTACTTC.

The rearrangement links TRBV9 to TRBJ1-2, with no clear D. The ends were cut back, 4 bases at V and 8 bases at J, with 18 bases in the middle. This CDR3 contains 14 residues. Germline V gene data show CDR1 as SGDLS and CDR2 as YYNGEE. The CDR3 is CASSPSPRVGGYTF. The CDR3 region has the DNA TGTGCCAGCAGCCCCAGCCCAAGGGTCGGAGGCTACACCTTC.